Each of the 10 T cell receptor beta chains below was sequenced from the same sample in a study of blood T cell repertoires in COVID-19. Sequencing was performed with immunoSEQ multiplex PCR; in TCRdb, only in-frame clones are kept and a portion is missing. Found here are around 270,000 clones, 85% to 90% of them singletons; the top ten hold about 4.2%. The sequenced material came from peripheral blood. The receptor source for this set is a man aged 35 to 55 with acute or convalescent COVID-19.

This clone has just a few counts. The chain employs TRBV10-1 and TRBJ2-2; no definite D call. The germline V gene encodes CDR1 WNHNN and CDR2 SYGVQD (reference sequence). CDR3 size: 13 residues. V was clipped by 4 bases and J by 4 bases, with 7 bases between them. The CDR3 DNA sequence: TGCGCCAGCAGTGTTCAAATCACCGGGGAGCTGTTTTTT. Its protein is CASSVQITGELFF.

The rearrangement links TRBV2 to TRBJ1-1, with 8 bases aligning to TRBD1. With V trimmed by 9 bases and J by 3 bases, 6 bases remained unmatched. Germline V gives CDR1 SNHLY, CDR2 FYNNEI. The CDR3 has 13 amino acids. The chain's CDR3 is CASQGQGDTEAFF. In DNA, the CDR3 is TGTGCCAGTCAAGGACAGGGAGACACTGAAGCTTTCTTT.

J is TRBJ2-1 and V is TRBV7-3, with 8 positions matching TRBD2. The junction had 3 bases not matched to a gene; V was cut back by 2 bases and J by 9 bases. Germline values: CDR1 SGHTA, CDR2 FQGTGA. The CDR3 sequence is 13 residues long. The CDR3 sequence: CASSLERGIEQFF. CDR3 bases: TGTGCCAGCAGCTTAGAGCGGGGGATTGAGCAGTTCTTC.

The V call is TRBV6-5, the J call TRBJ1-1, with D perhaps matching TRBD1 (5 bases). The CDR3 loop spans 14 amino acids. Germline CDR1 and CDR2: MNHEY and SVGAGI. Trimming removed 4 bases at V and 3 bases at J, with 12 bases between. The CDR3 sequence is CASSSQGSDTEAFF. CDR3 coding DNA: TGTGCCAGCAGTTCGCAGGGTTCCGACACTGAAGCTTTCTTT.

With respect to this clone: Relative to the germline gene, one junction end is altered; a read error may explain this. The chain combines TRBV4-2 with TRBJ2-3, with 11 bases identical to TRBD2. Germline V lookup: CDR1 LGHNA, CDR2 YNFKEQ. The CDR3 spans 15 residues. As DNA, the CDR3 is TGTGCCAGCAGCCAAGAAGGGGGACTAGCGGTTTTCCACGATTTT. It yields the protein CASSQEGGLAVFHDF.

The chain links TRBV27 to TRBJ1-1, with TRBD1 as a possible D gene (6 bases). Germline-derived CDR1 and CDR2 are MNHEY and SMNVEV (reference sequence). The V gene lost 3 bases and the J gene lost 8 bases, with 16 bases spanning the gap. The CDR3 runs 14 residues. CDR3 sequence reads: CASSFLAGQGEAFF. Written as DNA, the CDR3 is TGTGCCAGCAGTTTCCTGGCTGGGCAGGGGGAAGCTTTCTTT.

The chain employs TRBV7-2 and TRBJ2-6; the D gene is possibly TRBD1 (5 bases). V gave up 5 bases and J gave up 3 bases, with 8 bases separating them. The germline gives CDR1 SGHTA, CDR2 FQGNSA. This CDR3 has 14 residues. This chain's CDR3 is CASSTRDGANVLTF. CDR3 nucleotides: TGTGCCAGCAGCACCAGGGATGGGGCCAACGTCCTGACTTTC.

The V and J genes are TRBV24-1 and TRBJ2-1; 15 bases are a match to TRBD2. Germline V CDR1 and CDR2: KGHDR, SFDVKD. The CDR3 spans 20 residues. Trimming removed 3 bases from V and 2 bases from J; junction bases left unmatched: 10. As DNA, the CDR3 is TGTGCCACCAGTGATCCCTCCGGGACTAGCGGGGGGTCCCCCTACAATGAGCAGTTCTTC. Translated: CATSDPSGTSGGSPYNEQFF.

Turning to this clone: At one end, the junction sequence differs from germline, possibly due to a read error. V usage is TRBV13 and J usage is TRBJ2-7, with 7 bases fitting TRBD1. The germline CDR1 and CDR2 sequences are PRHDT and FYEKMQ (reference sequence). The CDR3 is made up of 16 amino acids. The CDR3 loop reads CASSLSPGQNRYEQYF. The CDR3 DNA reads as TGTGCCAGCAGCTTATCACCGGGACAGAATCGCTACGAACAGTACTTC.

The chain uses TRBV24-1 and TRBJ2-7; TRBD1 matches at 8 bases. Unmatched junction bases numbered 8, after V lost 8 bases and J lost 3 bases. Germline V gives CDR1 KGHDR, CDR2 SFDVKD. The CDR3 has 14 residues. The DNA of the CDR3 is TGTGCCACCACACCGGCAGGGGGCAGCTACGAGCAGTACTTC. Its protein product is CATTPAGGSYEQYF.